The 7 T cell receptor beta chains in this list originate from one sample, sequenced in a study of Ad26.COV2.S vaccination and SARS-CoV-2 variants. Sequencing used immunoSEQ multiplex PCR; TCRdb keeps in-frame clones, though not all of them. The data hold under 250,000 clones, with around nine tenths observed a single time. Documented treatment: some 20 received Ad26.COV2.S at low or high dose, single or two shots; about 5 received placebo; per-sample allocation not given. All samples were drawn on day 63, counting from the first vaccine or placebo injection. Sequences were derived from peripheral blood, sampled in a trial of Ad26.COV2.S vaccine versus placebo. The receptors derive from a person between 18 and 65 years old who received the Ad26.COV2.S COVID-19 vaccine or a placebo.

A single count supports this clone. The rearrangement links TRBV20-1 to TRBJ1-1, with D uncertain. V lost 3 bases, J lost 7 bases, and 9 bases lay in between. The germline V gene has CDR1 DFQATT and CDR2 SNEGSKA (reference sequence). CDR3 length equals 11 residues. The CDR3, as DNA: TGCAGTGCTAGTAGGCAAGATGAAGCTTTCTTT. Translated, it gives CSASRQDEAFF.

The chain recombines TRBV5-6 with TRBJ1-1, with TRBD1 as a possible D gene (5 bases). This CDR3 is 17 amino acids long. Germline V gene sequence: CDR1 SGHDT, CDR2 YYEEEE. With 3 bases removed from V and 3 bases from J, the gap between germline ends came to 21 bases. CDR3 amino acids: CASSSTKVRGFYTEAFF. The CDR3 nucleotides read TGTGCCAGCAGCTCTACAAAAGTAAGGGGATTTTACACTGAAGCTTTCTTT.

V and J are TRBV7-6 and TRBJ2-2, with 10 bases that match TRBD2. V gave up 5 bases and J gave up 7 bases; unmatched junction bases: 7. This CDR3 region has 15 residues. In germline, CDR1 is SGHVS, CDR2 FNYEAQ. The CDR3 nucleotides read TGTGCCAGCAGCAGAGCGGGGGGGCCCGTCGGGGAGCTGTTTTTT. Translating gives CASSRAGGPVGELFF.

The chain joins TRBV6-2 or TRBV6-3 to TRBJ2-4; D remains ambiguous. V shed 7 bases and J shed 3 bases, with 16 bases lying between them. This CDR3 region has 15 residues. CDR1 and CDR2 from the germline V gene are MNHEY and SVGEGT. The CDR3 sequence: CASNPGSGGKNIQYF. The CDR3 DNA is TGTGCCAGCAACCCGGGCTCGGGTGGCAAAAACATTCAGTACTTC.

The V and J genes are TRBV7-2 and TRBJ1-5; a possible D gene is TRBD1 (5 bases). From germline, CDR1 is SGHTA and CDR2 FQGNSA. V gave up 1 base and J gave up 10 bases, with 11 bases separating them. The CDR3 is 13 residues long. The CDR3 DNA reads TGTGCCAGCAGCTTAGAACCCAGGACACCCCAGCATTTT. Amino acid sequence: CASSLEPRTPQHF. The full variable domain, its missing parts supplied by reference TRBV7-2 and TRBJ1-5, is GAGVSQSPSNKVTEKGKDVELRCDPISGHTALYWYRQSLGQGLEFLIYFQGNSAPDKSGLPSDRFSAERTGGSVSTLTIQRTQQEDSAVYLCASSLEPRTPQHFGDGTRLSIL.

The genes are TRBV18 and TRBJ2-6; no clear D. The germline gives CDR1 KGHSH, CDR2 LQKENI. V dropped 1 base and J dropped 0 bases, with 7 bases sitting between them. This CDR3 is 16 amino acids long. CDR3 amino acids: CASSPLRASGANVLTF. Written as DNA, the CDR3 is TGTGCCAGCTCACCACTTAGGGCCTCTGGGGCCAACGTCCTGACTTTC.

The genes are TRBV2 and TRBJ1-2; 11 nucleotides agree with TRBD1. In germline, CDR1 is SNHLY, CDR2 FYNNEI. The ends lost 6 bases at V and 6 bases at J; junction bases unmatched: 6. The CDR3 loop spans 14 amino acids. CDR3 nucleotides: TGTGCCAGCAGACCCGGGACAGGGGGGGATGGCTACACCTTC. Protein product: CASRPGTGGDGYTF.